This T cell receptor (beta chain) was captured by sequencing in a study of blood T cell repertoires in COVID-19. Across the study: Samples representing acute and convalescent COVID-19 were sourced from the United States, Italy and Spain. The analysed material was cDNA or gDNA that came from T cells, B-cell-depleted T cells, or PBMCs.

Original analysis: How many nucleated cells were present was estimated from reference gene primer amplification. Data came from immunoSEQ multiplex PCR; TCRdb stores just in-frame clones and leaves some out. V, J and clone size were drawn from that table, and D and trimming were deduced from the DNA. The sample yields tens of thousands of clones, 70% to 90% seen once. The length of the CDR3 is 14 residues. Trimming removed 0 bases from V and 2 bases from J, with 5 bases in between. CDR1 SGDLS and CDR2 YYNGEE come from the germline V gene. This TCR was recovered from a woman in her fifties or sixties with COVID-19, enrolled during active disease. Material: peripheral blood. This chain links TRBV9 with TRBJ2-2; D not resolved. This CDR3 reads CASSVGANTGELFF. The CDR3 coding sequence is TGTGCCAGCAGCGTAGGGGCTAACACCGGGGAGCTGTTTTTT.